The clone carrying this T cell receptor (beta chain) was counted many times. Antigen unknown. The sample comes from a study of regulatory T cells in long-lasting Graves disease. At the level of the study: The criterion for persistent Graves' disease was over 5 years of antithyroid drugs with positive TSH receptor antibodies.

The time point is: persistent/refractory GD, antithyroid drugs over 5 years with positive TRAb. The authors made the TCR library using RNA they extracted from PBMCs. The authors drew patients from an endocrinology department in Xi'an, China. EDTA tubes received about 9.4 milliliters of drawn peripheral blood. Library construction for TCR beta used iRepertoire HTBI primers and Arm-PCR of CDR3 regions. TCRdb processed the multiplex PCR reads anew with MiXCR; each CDR3 protein has one entry. Of hundreds of thousands of distinct CDR3 sequences listed, 20% to 25% are singletons. The CDR3 is 15 amino acids. The trim removed 6 bases at V and 2 bases at J, leaving 10 bases unmatched. Notes on the study in general: Sharing of public clonotypes was greater in persistent patients (over 2,500) than in new patients (more than 900).

V is TRBV12-3 or TRBV12-4 and J is TRBJ2-7; 7 nucleotides align to TRBD1. The sequence came from a female donor with Graves disease. The material was peripheral blood mononuclear cells (PBMCs), obtained when the disease was refractory, from a patient treated with antithyroid drugs. CDR3 sequence (DNA): TGTGCCAGCAGCAGCGACAGGGAAAGACCCTACGAGCAGTACTTC. This translates into CASSSDRERPYEQYF.